These 20 T cell receptor beta chains share one sample of origin, sequenced in a study of cytomegalovirus exposure and HLA in healthy donors. Primers included in the PCR were 60 Vbeta and 13 Jbeta primers. Method: immunoSEQ multiplex PCR; TCRdb's copy keeps in-frame clones and lacks some. The profile covers some 150,000 clones, with about 74% appearing a single time and approximately 5% taken by the ten largest. Sequences were obtained from PBMCs. The origin of the receptors is a woman aged 45-60 years in good health and CMV-seronegative.

The chain employs TRBV28 and TRBJ2-3, with 10 bases fitting TRBD2. The CDR3 runs 16 residues. Losses at the gene ends were 6 bases for V and 3 bases for J; bases not matched to a gene: 9. Germline V gene data show CDR1 as MDHEN and CDR2 as SYDVKM. CDR3 in amino acids: CASSRPLAGVTDTQYF. The DNA of the CDR3 is TGTGCCAGCAGCAGGCCCCTAGCGGGGGTTACAGATACGCAGTATTTT.

This clone appeared a few times. Other DNA sequences in the sample encode the same CDR3. V usage is TRBV4-2 and J usage is TRBJ2-5, with D hard to call. V was cut by 3 bases and J by 2 bases, with 10 bases left in between. Germline V gene data show CDR1 as LGHNA and CDR2 as YNFKEQ. The CDR3 is made up of 14 amino acids. For the CDR3, the DNA is TGTGCCAGCAGCCAGTACTCCCTACAAGAGACCCAGTACTTC. Protein: CASSQYSLQETQYF.

The genes are TRBV13 and TRBJ2-2; 11 bases map to TRBD2. V trimming: 6 bases; J trimming: 6 bases; junction bases outside the gene matches: 3. The germline CDR1 and CDR2 sequences are PRHDT and FYEKMQ (reference sequence). The CDR3 is 14 residues long. CDR3 nucleotides: TGTGCCAGCAGACTAGCGGGGGATCCCGGGGAGCTGTTTTTT. Residues: CASRLAGDPGELFF.

The V call is TRBV11-3, the J call TRBJ1-1; 8 nucleotides agree with TRBD1. The V and J ends lost 5 bases and 3 bases, in that order; junction bases with no gene match: 11. The CDR3 contains 16 residues. Germline lookup yields CDR1 SGHNT and CDR2 YENEEA. As DNA, the CDR3 is TGTGCCAGCAGCCCTGGGACAGGAGAAGAATACACTGAAGCTTTCTTT. Its translation: CASSPGTGEEYTEAFF.

The rearrangement uses TRBV7-2 and TRBJ1-2; D might be TRBD1 (5 bases). The CDR3 totals 17 residues. Deletions cut 1 base from V and 7 bases from J, with 22 bases between. Looked up from germline, CDR1 is SGHTA and CDR2 is FQGNSA. The CDR3 sequence is CASSLGGVGQSILGYTF. For the CDR3, the DNA is TGTGCCAGCAGCTTAGGGGGTGTGGGGCAGTCCATCCTTGGCTACACCTTC.

The CDR3 DNA reads TGTGCCAGCAGTTGGGGGGAGCCTGGCACCGGGGAGCTGTTTTTT. It translates to CASSWGEPGTGELFF. The chain carries TRBV2 and TRBJ2-2, with D tentatively TRBD2 (6 bases). There are 15 residues in the CDR3. Germline-derived CDR1 and CDR2 are SNHLY and FYNNEI. V shed 5 bases and J shed 4 bases, with 14 bases lying between them. Drawing the rest from reference TRBV2 and TRBJ2-2, the complete variable domain is EPEVTQTPSHQVTQMGQEVILRCVPISNHLYFYWYRQILGQKVEFLVSFYNNEISEKSEIFDDQFSVERPDGSNFTLKIRSTKLEDSAMYFCASSWGEPGTGELFFGEGSRLTVL.

This chain uses TRBV28 with TRBJ2-5, with D perhaps TRBD1 (6 bases). TRBJ2-7 matches the DNA end more closely, so the J call is doubtful. Germline assignment: CDR1 MDHEN and CDR2 SYDVKM. The CDR3 runs to 16 residues. The CDR3, as DNA: TGTGCCAGCAGTTTATTTCGGGCAGGGGTGGCCTACGAGCAGTACTTC. This gives the protein CASSLFRAGVAYEQYF.

The chain is built from TRBV19 and TRBJ2-3; 9 bases match TRBD1. Germline V lookup: CDR1 LNHDA, CDR2 SQIVND (reference sequence). J gave up 3 bases and V 3 bases, and 7 bases lay outside the gene matches. CDR3 length: 16 amino acids. CDR3 loop: CASSIATGGGTDTQYF. The CDR3 DNA reads as TGTGCCAGTAGTATCGCGACAGGGGGAGGAACAGATACGCAGTATTTT.

The CDR3 loop is CASIFGTGGIDTQYF. DNA of the CDR3: TGTGCCAGCATCTTTGGGACAGGGGGCATAGATACGCAGTATTTT. The rearrangement joins TRBV28 to TRBJ2-3, with TRBD1 matching over 12 bases. V lost 7 bases, J lost 5 bases, and 7 bases stayed unmatched. Per the germline V gene, CDR1 is MDHEN and CDR2 is SYDVKM. The CDR3 covers 15 residues.

This clone has only one observation. This CDR3 reads CAIRGSESTDTQYF. Here the CDR3 DNA reads TGTGCCATCAGGGGTAGCGAGTCCACAGATACGCAGTATTTT. The J gene is TRBJ2-3, the V gene TRBV10-3; D is possibly TRBD2 (5 bases). Between the trimmed V and J ends, which lost 6 bases and 2 bases, there was a span of 12 bases. Germline V lookup: CDR1 ENHRY, CDR2 SYGVKD. This CDR3 contains 14 residues.

The V call is TRBV6-6, the J call TRBJ2-1, with a tentative D call TRBD2 (6 bases). Germline CDR1 is MNHNY and CDR2 is SVGAGI (reference sequence). The CDR3 spans 15 residues. The V end was cut by 6 bases, the J end by 2 bases, with 14 bases between. In DNA, the CDR3 is TGTGCCAGCAGCCCCTCCGGGGGAGCCTACAATGAGCAGTTCTTC. Its translation: CASSPSGGAYNEQFF.

This clone was seen more than once but under ten times. The V call is TRBV14, the J call TRBJ2-7; perhaps TRBD1 as D (6 bases). Germline lookup yields CDR1 SGHDN and CDR2 FVKESK. V was pared by 1 base and J by 2 bases, with 9 bases between. The CDR3 is 14 amino acids. The CDR3 DNA follows: TGTGCCAGCAGCCAAGTTTCAGGGGCCTACGAGCAGTACTTC. It codes for CASSQVSGAYEQYF.

The CDR3 region has the DNA TGTGCCAGCAGTCATAACAGGGTGGGTGAGCAGTTCTTC. Translated, it gives CASSHNRVGEQFF. The chain links TRBV28 to TRBJ2-1; the D gene is possibly TRBD1 (6 bases). The CDR3 spans 13 residues. V shed 5 bases and J shed 9 bases, with 14 bases lying between them. The germline V gene has CDR1 MDHEN and CDR2 SYDVKM.

This clone was seen just once. CDR3 residues: CASSLSRAQRQPQHF. The CDR3 DNA reads TGTGCCAGCAGCTTATCCAGGGCGCAGCGACAGCCCCAGCATTTT. The chain uses TRBV7-8 and TRBJ1-5; D is possibly TRBD1 (5 bases). The germline V gene encodes CDR1 SGHVS and CDR2 FQNEAQ. The CDR3 totals 15 residues. V gave up 2 bases and J gave up 7 bases, with 15 bases separating them.

This sequence joins TRBV2 and TRBJ2-5; D is perhaps TRBD2 (5 bases). In germline, CDR1 is SNHLY, CDR2 FYNNEI. V was trimmed by 7 bases and J by 6 bases, leaving 12 bases between them. This CDR3 comprises 12 residues. This chain's CDR3 is CASTGFEKTQYF. The CDR3 nucleotides read TGTGCCAGCACGGGGTTCGAAAAGACCCAGTACTTC.

The chain uses TRBV5-1 and TRBJ2-3; 15 bases are a match to TRBD2. Germline values: CDR1 SGHRS, CDR2 YFSETQ. The CDR3 contains 18 residues. Trimming at V came to 4 bases and at J to 3 bases, leaving 9 bases not matched to a gene. The CDR3 here is CASSPGRTSGGATDTQYF. In nucleotides, the CDR3 is TGCGCCAGCAGCCCCGGACGGACTAGCGGGGGGGCTACAGATACGCAGTATTTT. Variable domain in full (rest from reference TRBV5-1 and TRBJ2-3): KAGVTQTPRYLIKTRGQQVTLSCSPISGHRSVSWYQQTPGQGLQFLFEYFSETQRNKGNFPGRFSGRQFSNSRSEMNVSTLELGDSALYLCASSPGRTSGGATDTQYFGPGTRLTVL.

The chain links TRBV5-8 to TRBJ2-3; 10 bases are shared with TRBD2. The CDR3 is 15 residues long. V lost 3 bases to trimming and J lost 4 bases; unmatched junction nucleotides: 5. Germline V gene lookup returns CDR1 SGHTS and CDR2 YDEGEE. In DNA, the CDR3 is TGTGCCAGCAGCTCCAGCGGGGGGGCCGCAGATACGCAGTATTTT. This gives the protein CASSSSGGAADTQYF.

This chain uses TRBV4-2 with TRBJ2-7; no firm D call. With 1 base removed from V and 2 bases from J, the gap between germline ends came to 9 bases. Germline loops: CDR1 LGHNA, CDR2 YNFKEQ. This CDR3 is built from 14 residues. The CDR3 DNA reads TGTGCCAGCAGCCAAGCAGGAAATACCTACGAGCAGTACTTC. Its translation: CASSQAGNTYEQYF.

This clone appeared once. The V call is TRBV5-1, the J call TRBJ1-3; no clear D gene. V was shortened by 0 bases and J by 4 bases, with 11 bases between the two germline ends. CDR1 and CDR2 (germline): SGHRS, YFSETQ. This CDR3 is built from 15 residues. The CDR3 bases are TGCGCCAGCAGCTTGGCAGCATCGGAGGGAAACACCATATATTTT. Translation: CASSLAASEGNTIYF. The complete variable domain, with remaining parts taken from reference TRBV5-1 and TRBJ1-3, reads KAGVTQTPRYLIKTRGQQVTLSCSPISGHRSVSWYQQTPGQGLQFLFEYFSETQRNKGNFPGRFSGRQFSNSRSEMNVSTLELGDSALYLCASSLAASEGNTIYFGEGSWLTVV.

The chain joins TRBV14 to TRBJ2-7; TRBD2 aligns across 8 bases. Germline-derived CDR1 and CDR2 are SGHDN and FVKESK. The CDR3 totals 17 residues. The trim removed 4 bases at V and 1 base at J, leaving 12 bases unmatched. The CDR3 protein is CASSPFGSGEISYEQYF. The CDR3 DNA is TGTGCCAGCAGCCCGTTTGGTAGCGGGGAAATTTCCTACGAGCAGTACTTC. The variable domain in full, completed from reference TRBV14 and TRBJ2-7, reads EAGVTQFPSHSVIEKGQTVTLRCDPISGHDNLYWYRRVMGKEIKFLLHFVKESKQDESGMPNNRFLAERTGGTYSTLKVQPAELEDSGVYFCASSPFGSGEISYEQYFGPGTRLTVT.